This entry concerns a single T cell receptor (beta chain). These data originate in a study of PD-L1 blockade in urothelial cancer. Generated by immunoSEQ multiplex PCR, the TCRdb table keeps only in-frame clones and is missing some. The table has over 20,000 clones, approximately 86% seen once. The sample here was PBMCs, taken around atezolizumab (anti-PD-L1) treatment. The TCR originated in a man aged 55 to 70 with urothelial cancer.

CDR3 DNA: TGTGCCAGCAGCTTGTCTAGCGGACAGGAGACCCAGTACTTC. It translates to CASSLSSGQETQYF. V usage is TRBV5-4 and J usage is TRBJ2-5; a weak D match, TRBD2 (7 bases). V lost 1 base and J lost 5, with 12 bases in between. Germline values: CDR1 SGHNT, CDR2 YYREEE (reference sequence). The CDR3 has 14 residues.